This TCR beta chain was profiled in a study of early T cells in non-severe SARS-CoV-2 infection listed by TCRdb under 2021. Context from the whole study: Bulk RNA from unsorted whole blood was used for TCR sequencing, so alpha and beta chains could not be paired. The research as a whole found: Matching against VDJdb was skewed toward anti-spike CD8 responses, likely underestimated virus-specific expansions, and missed private and CD4 specificities.

The study was a case-control design nested within a healthcare worker cohort in London, UK, with weekly nasopharyngeal swab PCR tests and blood sampling. Healthcare workers were enrolled in the week of the UK lockdown, from 23 to 31 March 2020, and were followed every week for up to roughly 16 weeks. Library preparation employed 5' RACE. TCRdb names NextSeq 500 as the instrument used. To correct for sequencing error and PCR bias, the TCR library protocol tagged individual cDNA molecules with unique molecular identifiers. Sequencing covered both TCR alpha and beta chains, and within each sample the abundances of alpha and beta sequences were tightly co-correlated. Under the source paper's analysis protocol: Decombinator V4 was used to annotate TCR sequences for V gene, J gene and CDR3. TCRs were defined as expanded if a significant change between any two time points was detected under a Poisson model with p below 0.0001. TCR abundances were normalised to the total number of TCRs sequenced per sample and expressed as counts per million. TRAV1-2 paired with TRAJ12, TRAJ20 or TRAJ33 defined MAIT TCRs, while TRAV10 paired with TRAJ18 defined iNKT TCRs. VDJdb, accessed 1 November 2021, was searched for CMV, EBV and SARS-CoV-2 annotated TCRs, excluding TCRs annotated for multiple antigens. The public reads were quality trimmed at Q25 with fastp and then assembled into clones with MiXCR by TCRdb, keeping productive beta chains. Rows merge per CDR3 protein into single entries with the most common DNA and genes. TCRdb, not the original authors, processed these V and J calls. The table for this sample lists roughly 48,000 distinct CDR3 sequences; about 4.2% of them were counted only once. The ten largest account for roughly 6% of the sample.

This clonotype was picked up many times. The clone's antigen remains unknown. No base quality values were provided; no much bigger clone lies one nucleotide off. The CDR3 runs 13 amino acids, cysteine and phenylalanine included. Just CDR3 DNA is preserved here, 39 bases in frame from base 1. Germline trimming amounts to 5 bases on V and 1 base on J, with 1 as the count of junction bases outside the gene matches. The germline V gene gives CDR1 as KGHSH and CDR2 as LQKENI. This receptor chain uses TRBV18 and TRBJ1-1; 7 middle bases align to TRBD1. The receptor comes from an adult who was a healthcare worker with PCR-confirmed SARS-CoV-2 infection or an uninfected control (not recorded which). The sample was whole blood. The CDR3 protein sequence reads: CASSRQGNTEAFF. The nucleotides read TGTGCCAGCTCAAGACAGGGGAACACTGAAGCTTTCTTT.